The sequence of this TCR beta chain was determined in a study of blood T cell repertoires in COVID-19. In the original processing: Amplified reference gene primers provided the basis for estimating nucleated cell counts. The data were produced by immunoSEQ multiplex PCR, yet TCRdb's version contains in-frame clones alone and is incomplete. D and trimming were read from the DNA, whereas the V and J calls and clone size are those reported in that table. The sample shows some 170,000 clones, over 70% of them seen only once. Deletions cut 6 bases from V and 0 bases from J, with 11 bases between. CDR1 is SGHVS, CDR2 FNYEAQ, per germline. The CDR3 sequence is 15 residues long.

The sequenced sample was peripheral blood. The gene calls are TRBV7-6 and TRBJ2-2; D is unresolved. The sequence was obtained from a middle-aged woman with COVID-19, enrolled during active disease. The CDR3 coding sequence is TGTGCCAGCAGTCCCTTCGAGGCGAACACCGGGGAGCTGTTTTTT. Protein: CASSPFEANTGELFF. Full variable domain (rest looked up from reference TRBV7-6 and TRBJ2-2): GAGVSQSPRYKVTKRGQDVALRCDPISGHVSLYWYRQALGQGPEFLTYFNYEAQQDKSGLPNDRFSAERPEGSISTLTIQRTEQRDSAMYRCASSPFEANTGELFFGEGSRLTVL.